The clone carrying this T cell receptor beta chain showed up just a few times. V gave up 1 base and J gave up 5 bases, with 15 bases separating them. Germline V gene lookup returns CDR1 SGHRS and CDR2 YFSETQ. CDR3 length: 16 amino acids. This sample was taken from a study of blood T cell repertoires in COVID-19. The assay was immunoSEQ multiplex PCR, and TCRdb's table has in-frame clones only and misses some. This sample has fewer than 250,000 clones; more than 70% occur once, and the top ten carry 6.5% to 9%. The source material was PBMCs or T cells enriched from blood (not recorded which). The V call is TRBV5-1, the J call TRBJ2-2, with D possibly matching TRBD2 (6 bases). The receptor was derived from a woman aged 40-49 years with acute COVID-19. CDR3 region: CASSLNGDSITGELFF. The CDR3 coding sequence is TGCGCCAGCAGCTTGAATGGGGACTCCATTACCGGGGAGCTGTTTTTT.